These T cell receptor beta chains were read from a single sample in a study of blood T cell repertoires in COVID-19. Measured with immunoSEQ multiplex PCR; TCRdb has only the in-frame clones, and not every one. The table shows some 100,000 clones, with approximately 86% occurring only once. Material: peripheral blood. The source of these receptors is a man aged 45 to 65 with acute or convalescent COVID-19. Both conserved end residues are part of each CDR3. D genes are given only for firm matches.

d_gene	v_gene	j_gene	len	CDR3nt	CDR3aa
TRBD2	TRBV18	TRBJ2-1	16	TGTGCCAGCTCACCTGGACTAGCGGGTGCCTACAATGAGCAGTTCTTC	CASSPGLAGAYNEQFF
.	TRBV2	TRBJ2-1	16	TGTGCCAGCAGTGATTTGAAAACTAGCTCCTACAATGAGCAGTTCTTC	CASSDLKTSSYNEQFF
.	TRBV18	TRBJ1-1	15	TGTGCCAGCTCACCCGGTTCGACAGGGAACACTGAAGCTTTCTTT	CASSPGSTGNTEAFF
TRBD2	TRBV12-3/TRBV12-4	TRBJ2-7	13	TGTGCCAGCAGTTTCTTTAGCGGGAACGAGCAGTACTTC	CASSFFSGNEQYF
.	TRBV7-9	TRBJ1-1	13	TGTGCCAGCAGCCGAACTTTGGCAGGGGAAGCTTTCTTT	CASSRTLAGEAFF
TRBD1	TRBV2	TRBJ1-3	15	TGTGCCAGCGGGGGACTGACAGGGGTCGGAAACACCATATATTTT	CASGGLTGVGNTIYF
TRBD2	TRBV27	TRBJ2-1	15	TGTGCCAGCGGGACTAGGGCCCTGCGTGGGGGTGAGCAGTTCTTC	CASGTRALRGGEQFF
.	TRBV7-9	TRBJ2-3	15	TGTGCCAGCAGCTTAGCGTTCGGAGAGGGGGTTACGCAGTATTTT	CASSLAFGEGVTQYF
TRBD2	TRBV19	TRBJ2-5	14	TGTGCCAGTAGTATGGGGGGGTTCGAAGAGACCCAGTACTTC	CASSMGGFEETQYF
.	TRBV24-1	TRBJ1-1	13	TGTGCCACCAGTGTCAGGGTAGGATTTGAAGCTTTCTTT	CATSVRVGFEAFF
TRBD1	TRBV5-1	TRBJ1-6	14	TGCGCCAGCAGCTTGGGGACAGGGGGTTCACCCCTCCACTTT	CASSLGTGGSPLHF